The T cell receptor (beta chain) described here comes from a study of blood T cell repertoires in COVID-19. Study context: Material from acute and convalescent COVID-19 was sourced from the United States, Italy and Spain.

This clone was seen more than once but under ten times. V dropped 3 bases and J dropped 5; count of bases not matched to a gene: 10. Germline V gene lookup returns CDR1 ENHRY and CDR2 SYGVKD. The CDR3 consists of 15 residues. The data were produced by immunoSEQ multiplex PCR, yet TCRdb's version contains in-frame clones alone and is incomplete. In the table there are 150,000 or so clones, 65% to 90% of which are singletons. Sequenced sample: peripheral blood. This chain joins TRBV10-3 and TRBJ2-7; 7 nucleotides align to TRBD1. This clonotype originated in an older woman with COVID-19, enrolled during active disease. CDR3 loop: CAISDRKGAPHEQYF. The CDR3 coding sequence is TGTGCCATCAGTGACCGGAAGGGGGCGCCACACGAGCAGTACTTC.